These 21 T cell receptor beta chains were sequenced from one sample in a study of OX40 agonist ivuxolimab in advanced cancers. The protocol was immunoSEQ multiplex PCR, while the TCRdb copy is restricted to in-frame clones and leaves out a portion. Among 50,000 or so clones listed, around 83% were seen once. This specimen was CD4+ or CD8+ T cells sorted from blood, taken in a trial of the OX40 agonist ivuxolimab. These receptors originate from an adult with an advanced solid tumor such as melanoma, head and neck, liver or kidney cancer.

This chain links TRBV7-2 with TRBJ2-7, with a tentative D call TRBD2 (5 bases). The CDR3 is 15 amino acids. Germline CDR1 is SGHTA and CDR2 is FQGNSA. Trimming left V 5 bases short and J 1 base short, with 15 bases between. The DNA of the CDR3 is TGTGCCAGCAGCCCCCAAGCTAGCCGTTCCTACGAGCAGTACTTC. It is translated as CASSPQASRSYEQYF.

This chain joins TRBV11-2 and TRBJ2-7; tentative D call: TRBD1 (6 bases). Trimming cost V 3 bases and J 5 bases, with 14 bases left between them. Germline loops: CDR1 SGHAT, CDR2 FQNNGV. This CDR3 spans 14 amino acids. CDR3 DNA: TGTGCCAGCAGCTTTGGGCAGGGGACCAACGAGCAGTACTTC. Translated, it gives CASSFGQGTNEQYF.

This clone has only a few counts. The V gene is TRBV19, the J gene TRBJ1-5; the D is unclear. The V end lost 5 bases, the J end lost 10 bases, and 12 bases lay between the germline ends. Germline V gives CDR1 LNHDA, CDR2 SQIVND (reference sequence). CDR3 length: 12 residues. CDR3 region: CASSPGDAPQHF. For the CDR3, the DNA is TGTGCCAGTAGTCCCGGGGATGCTCCCCAGCATTTT.

This clone was recorded only once. V and J are TRBV7-6 and TRBJ1-5; TRBD1 might be the D (6 bases). This CDR3 comprises 14 residues. V was cut by 1 base and J by 4 bases, with 8 bases left in between. Germline assignment: CDR1 SGHVS and CDR2 FNYEAQ. DNA of the CDR3: TGTGCCAGCAGCTTAGTAGGGGGGAATCAGCCCCAGCATTTT. Protein product: CASSLVGGNQPQHF.

The genes are TRBV9 and TRBJ2-7; possibly TRBD2 for D (5 bases). The V end lost 4 bases, the J end lost 1 base, and 15 bases lay between the germline ends. The germline V gene encodes CDR1 SGDLS and CDR2 YYNGEE. This CDR3 comprises 15 residues. CDR3 residues: CASSLDGRGSYEQYF. DNA for the CDR3: TGTGCCAGCAGCTTAGATGGGAGAGGATCCTACGAGCAGTACTTC.

The chain uses TRBV2 and TRBJ2-3; D is undetermined. V was pared by 3 bases and J by 0 bases, with 7 bases between. CDR3 length: 14 residues. From germline, CDR1 is SNHLY and CDR2 FYNNEI. CDR3 sequence (DNA): TGTGCCAGCAGTGAGCGATCTAGCACAGATACGCAGTATTTT. It specifies CASSERSSTDTQYF.

The chain uses TRBV30 and TRBJ2-1; a possible D gene is TRBD2 (6 bases). From germline, CDR1 is GTSNPN and CDR2 SVGIG (reference sequence). V was clipped by 1 base and J by 0 bases, with 13 bases between them. The CDR3 sequence is 16 residues long. CDR3 amino acids: CAWSGGAASSYNEQFF. The CDR3 DNA reads as TGTGCCTGGAGTGGCGGGGCGGCGAGCTCCTACAATGAGCAGTTCTTC. Full variable domain (rest looked up from reference TRBV30 and TRBJ2-1): SQTIHQWPATLVQPVGSPLSLECTVEGTSNPNLYWYRQAAGRGLQLLFYSVGIGQISSEVPQNLSASRPQDRQFILSSKKLLLSDSGFYLCAWSGGAASSYNEQFFGPGTRLTVL.

Concerning this clone itself: The junction differs from germline at one of its ends, possibly a read error. The chain employs TRBV28 and TRBJ2-3; D is ambiguous. CDR1 is MDHEN and CDR2 is SYDVKM in the germline V gene. The CDR3 is 14 amino acids. The CDR3 DNA reads as TGTGCCAGCCTCCCGGGTTCGCCTCCAGAGACGCAGTATTTT. The encoded protein is CASLPGSPPETQYF. The entire variable domain, with the rest obtained from reference TRBV28 and TRBJ2-3, is as follows: DVKVTQSSRYLVKRTGEKVFLECVQDMDHENMFWYRQDPGLGLRLIYFSYDVKMKEKGDIPEGYSVSREKKERFSLILESASTNQTSMYLCASLPGSPPETQYFGPGTRLTVL.

This clone occurred once. The chain links TRBV30 to TRBJ1-6; D is uncertain. This CDR3 is 17 amino acids long. Looked up from germline, CDR1 is GTSNPN and CDR2 is SVGIG (reference sequence). Trimming shortened V by 3 bases and J by 0 bases, and 15 bases separated the two germline ends. The CDR3 region is CAWSHPPGSSYNSPLHF. The CDR3 region has the DNA TGTGCCTGGAGCCACCCCCCCGGGAGCTCCTATAATTCACCCCTCCACTTT.

About this clone itself: Compared with germline, one end of the junction differs, possibly owing to a read error. V gene TRBV5-6 combines with J gene TRBJ1-1; D unresolved. The length of the CDR3 is 12 residues. Germline V CDR1 and CDR2: SGHDT, YYEEEE. CDR3 sequence reads: CASSLGVTEAFF. In nucleotides, the CDR3 is TGTGCCAGCAGTTTGGGAGTAACTGAAGCTTTCTTT.

About this clone itself: The identical CDR3 is also encoded by other nucleotide sequences in the sample. The chain uses TRBV7-9 and TRBJ2-1; 7 bases are a match to TRBD1. Per the germline V gene, CDR1 is SEHNR and CDR2 is FQNEAQ (reference sequence). The CDR3 runs to 14 residues. The CDR3 DNA reads TGTGAGATTGGGTGCCAGGGGGATTACAATGAGCAGTTCTTC. Translation: CEIGCQGDYNEQFF.

The V gene is TRBV11-1, the J gene TRBJ2-2; either TRBD1 or TRBD2 may supply D (5 bases each). This CDR3 is built from 17 residues. The germline gives CDR1 SGHAT, CDR2 FQDESV (reference sequence). V dropped 3 bases and J dropped 4 bases, with 18 bases sitting between them. CDR3 region: CASSLQPGVGATGELFF. CDR3 DNA sequence: TGTGCCAGCAGCTTGCAGCCTGGGGTCGGGGCCACCGGGGAGCTGTTTTTT.

The chain employs TRBV28 and TRBJ2-7; 11 nucleotides align to TRBD2. J gave up 3 bases and V 6 bases, and 7 bases lay outside the gene matches. The germline gives CDR1 MDHEN, CDR2 SYDVKM. There are 15 residues in the CDR3. CDR3 DNA: TGTGCCAGCAGAGAGACTAGCGGGATGTTCTACGAGCAGTACTTC. It yields the protein CASRETSGMFYEQYF.

The chain has TRBV11-2 and TRBJ2-1, with 9 bases lining up with TRBD2. The CDR3 contains 15 residues. Germline V CDR1 and CDR2: SGHAT, FQNNGV. Trimming took 5 bases from V and 6 from J; bases not matched to a gene: 8. The CDR3 sequence: CASSLPGTSSNEQFF. The DNA for the CDR3 is TGTGCCAGCAGCCTACCCGGGACTAGCAGCAATGAGCAGTTCTTC.

The chain has TRBV28 and TRBJ1-5; 9 positions agree with TRBD1. The CDR3 consists of 15 residues. Germline CDR1 reads MDHEN; CDR2 reads SYDVKM. With V trimmed by 6 bases and J by 4 bases, 7 bases remained unmatched. The CDR3 DNA follows: TGTGCCAGCAGCTCCAGACAGGGGGGTAATCAGCCCCAGCATTTT. As protein: CASSSRQGGNQPQHF.

The rearrangement links TRBV27 to TRBJ2-7; 11 nucleotides align to TRBD2. Per germline, CDR1 MNHEY and CDR2 SMNVEV (reference sequence). The trim removed 3 bases at V and 7 bases at J, leaving 8 bases unmatched. CDR3 length: 15 amino acids. The CDR3 DNA follows: TGTGCCAGCAGTTTCCGACTAGCGGGACCCGGGGAGCAGTACTTC. This encodes CASSFRLAGPGEQYF.

The chain joins TRBV5-1 to TRBJ2-7, with unresolved D. The CDR3 runs to 15 residues. The V and J ends lost 0 bases and 7 bases respectively, with 17 bases between them. Germline V gives CDR1 SGHRS, CDR2 YFSETQ. The CDR3, as DNA: TGCGCCAGCAGCTTGGTAACCGAGACTCCTAATGAGCAGTACTTC. This gives the protein CASSLVTETPNEQYF.

The rearrangement uses TRBV5-1 and TRBJ1-3; D gene unclear. The length of the CDR3 is 15 residues. Trimming cost V 4 bases and J 0 bases, with 11 bases left between them. Per the germline V gene, CDR1 is SGHRS and CDR2 is YFSETQ. The CDR3: CASSTDGTSGNTIYF. The CDR3 region has the DNA TGCGCCAGCAGCACCGACGGAACCTCTGGAAACACCATATATTTT. Supplemented by reference TRBV5-1 and TRBJ1-3, the full variable domain reads KAGVTQTPRYLIKTRGQQVTLSCSPISGHRSVSWYQQTPGQGLQFLFEYFSETQRNKGNFPGRFSGRQFSNSRSEMNVSTLELGDSALYLCASSTDGTSGNTIYFGEGSWLTVV.

V usage is TRBV11-1 and J usage is TRBJ1-4, with D tentatively TRBD1 (5 bases). The germline CDR1 and CDR2 sequences are SGHAT and FQDESV (reference sequence). V lost 4 bases, J lost 8 bases, and 14 bases lay in between. CDR3 length equals 14 residues. CDR3 sequence (DNA): TGTGCCAGCAGCTCGACAGAGAACAGGGAAAAACTGTTTTTT. It codes for CASSSTENREKLFF. Full variable domain (outside the CDR3, taken from reference TRBV11-1 and TRBJ1-4): EAEVAQSPRYKITEKSQAVAFWCDPISGHATLYWYRQILGQGPELLVQFQDESVVDDSQLPKDRFSAERLKGVDSTLKIQPAELGDSAMYLCASSSTENREKLFFGSGTQLSVL.

This chain links TRBV2 with TRBJ1-5, with a weak D call TRBD1 (6 bases). This CDR3 has 14 amino acids. Trimming left V 3 bases short and J 4 bases short, with 10 bases between. Germline assignment: CDR1 SNHLY and CDR2 FYNNEI. CDR3 loop: CASSDWDINQPQHF. CDR3 in DNA: TGTGCCAGCAGTGATTGGGACATTAATCAGCCCCAGCATTTT.

The J gene is TRBJ1-4, the V gene TRBV11-2; TRBD1 aligns across 8 bases. The J segment lost 8 bases and the V segment lost 5 bases, leaving 10 bases of the junction unmatched. Germline CDR1 is SGHAT and CDR2 is FQNNGV. The CDR3 consists of 15 residues. The CDR3, as DNA: TGTGCCAGCAGCCCCGAGCGGACAGGGTTGGAAAAACTGTTTTTT. It encodes CASSPERTGLEKLFF.